The 27 T cell receptor beta chains below all came from one sample that was sequenced in a study of T cell changes during pregnancy in multiple sclerosis. Produced via immunoSEQ multiplex PCR; TCRdb's table is partial and in-frame only. The sample contains approximately 48,000 clones, around nine tenths of which appear only once. Specimen: CD8+ T cells from peripheral blood mononuclear cells, collected before pregnancy. The receptor set was obtained from a female donor with multiple sclerosis, enrolled in a pregnancy study.

The chain couples TRBV4-3 to TRBJ1-5, with no clear D. Germline V CDR1 and CDR2: LGHNA, YSLEER. V was cut by 1 base and J by 3 bases, with 10 bases left in between. The CDR3 sequence is 15 residues long. The CDR3 sequence is CASSQVPSNNQPQHF. The CDR3 DNA follows: TGCGCCAGCAGCCAAGTCCCATCAAACAATCAGCCCCAGCATTTT.

J is TRBJ2-1 and V is TRBV7-8; 9 positions match TRBD1. This CDR3 spans 16 amino acids. The germline CDR1 and CDR2 sequences are SGHVS and FQNEAQ. The junction had 11 bases not matched to a gene; V was cut back by 4 bases and J by 7 bases. For the CDR3, the DNA is TGTGCCAGCAGCTCCATACAGGGGGCGCTGGGGAATGAGCAGTTCTTC. This encodes CASSSIQGALGNEQFF.

The CDR3 coding sequence is TGTGCCATCAGTGAACCCAGGGCAGCAAGTACGCAGTATTTT. It translates to CAISEPRAASTQYF. The V and J genes are TRBV10-3 and TRBJ2-3; a possible D gene is TRBD1 (5 bases). The CDR3 covers 14 residues. The V gene lost 3 bases and the J gene lost 8 bases, with 15 bases spanning the gap. The germline CDR1 and CDR2 sequences are ENHRY and SYGVKD.

This chain links TRBV6-1 with TRBJ1-5; D is unclear. The ends were cut back, 3 bases at V and 7 bases at J, with 13 bases in the middle. There are 14 residues in the CDR3. Germline V gene data show CDR1 as MNHNS and CDR2 as SASEGT. In nucleotides, the CDR3 is TGTGCCAGCAGTGAGTGGCGGGGTGGGCAGCCCCAGCATTTT. Its translation is CASSEWRGGQPQHF.

This clone was recorded only once. The rearrangement links TRBV7-6 to TRBJ1-5, with D possibly being TRBD1 (6 bases). The CDR3 extends over 15 amino acids. Trimming removed 4 bases from V and 7 bases from J, with 17 bases in between. CDR1 SGHVS and CDR2 FNYEAQ come from the germline V gene. The CDR3 region is CASSSGGGAGQPQHF. CDR3 bases: TGTGCCAGCAGCTCGGGGGGGGGCGCAGGGCAGCCCCAGCATTTT.

The chain couples TRBV27 to TRBJ2-7; D unclear. Deletions cut 2 bases from V and 0 bases from J, with 8 bases between. Germline V gene lookup returns CDR1 MNHEY and CDR2 SMNVEV (reference sequence). The CDR3 consists of 14 residues. CDR3 nucleotide sequence: TGTGCCAGCAGTTTAAGCATAAGCTCCTACGAGCAGTACTTC. This codes for CASSLSISSYEQYF.

V and J are TRBV4-1 and TRBJ1-2; a possible D gene is TRBD1 (5 bases). The length of the CDR3 is 16 residues. Between the trimmed V and J ends, which lost 1 base and 2 bases, there was a span of 14 bases. Germline V gene lookup returns CDR1 MGHRA and CDR2 YSYEKL. As DNA, the CDR3 is TGCGCCAGCAGCCAAGGATGGGGGGAGAGGAACTATGGCTACACCTTC. It specifies CASSQGWGERNYGYTF.

V is TRBV27 and J is TRBJ2-1, with no clear D. The CDR3 contains 13 residues. Deletions cut 7 bases from V and 0 bases from J, with 7 bases between. Germline lookup yields CDR1 MNHEY and CDR2 SMNVEV (reference sequence). Here the CDR3 DNA reads TGTGCCAGCACCACGAGCTCCTACAATGAGCAGTTCTTC. Amino acids: CASTTSSYNEQFF.

This clone was picked up one time. The rearrangement uses TRBV10-3 and TRBJ2-2, with D possibly being TRBD2 (5 bases). V shed 4 bases and J shed 3 bases, with 18 bases lying between them. The CDR3 contains 17 residues. CDR1 ENHRY and CDR2 SYGVKD come from the germline V gene. The CDR3 spells CAISVSQRSEDTGELFF. The CDR3 region has the DNA TGTGCCATCAGTGTCTCACAGAGGTCGGAGGACACCGGGGAGCTGTTTTTT.

The chain couples TRBV27 to TRBJ1-6; D remains unclear. V was cut by 10 bases and J by 0 bases, with 10 bases left in between. CDR1 is MNHEY and CDR2 is SMNVEV in the germline V gene (reference sequence). The CDR3 spans 14 residues. Here the CDR3 DNA reads TGTGCCACAGCGGCGAGCTCCTATAATTCACCCCTCCACTTT. Protein product: CATAASSYNSPLHF.

The rearrangement uses TRBV4-2 and TRBJ1-1, with D unresolved. Trimming removed 2 bases at V and 7 bases at J, with 14 bases between. Germline CDR1 reads LGHNA; CDR2 reads YNFKEQ. The CDR3 contains 14 residues. DNA of the CDR3: TGTGCCAGCAGCCAAAATTTGGAGGGTGGTGAAGCTTTCTTT. It yields the protein CASSQNLEGGEAFF.

The rearrangement uses TRBV10-3 and TRBJ2-5; tentative D call: TRBD2 (5 bases). V lost 3 bases and J lost 4, with 12 bases in between. Per germline, CDR1 ENHRY and CDR2 SYGVKD. CDR3 length: 14 amino acids. The CDR3 sequence: CAISESEGLETQYF. The DNA of the CDR3 is TGTGCCATCAGTGAAAGTGAGGGTCTAGAGACCCAGTACTTC.

This clone was seen only once. The gene calls are TRBV15 and TRBJ1-5; D is perhaps TRBD1 (5 bases). The V end was cut by 0 bases, the J end by 3 bases, with 9 bases between. The length of the CDR3 is 15 residues. CDR1 and CDR2 (germline): LNHNV, YYDKDF (reference sequence). The CDR3, as DNA: TGTGCCACCAGCAGAGATCAGGGTGTCAATCAGCCCCAGCATTTT. Translated, it gives CATSRDQGVNQPQHF.

V gene TRBV27 combines with J gene TRBJ2-7, with 7 bases aligning to TRBD1. The CDR3 consists of 11 residues. In germline, CDR1 is MNHEY, CDR2 SMNVEV (reference sequence). Germline trimming cut 6 bases from V and 7 bases from J; bases unmatched to any gene: 3. In DNA, the CDR3 is TGTGCCAGCAGAACAGGGGCTGAGCAGTACTTC. This gives the protein CASRTGAEQYF.

The V gene is TRBV5-1, the J gene TRBJ2-1; the match to TRBD2 covers 10 bases. Losses at the gene ends were 4 bases for V and 4 bases for J; bases not matched to a gene: 5. CDR3 length: 15 amino acids. The germline V gene has CDR1 SGHRS and CDR2 YFSETQ. The CDR3 nucleotides are TGCGCCAGCAGCCTTCTAGCGGGGGCTTACAATGAGCAGTTCTTC. This gives the protein CASSLLAGAYNEQFF.

V and J are TRBV19 and TRBJ1-1, with 8 bases lining up with TRBD1. The CDR3 length is 13 residues. Germline V gives CDR1 LNHDA, CDR2 SQIVND (reference sequence). The J segment lost 4 bases and the V segment lost 4 bases, leaving 2 bases of the junction unmatched. The CDR3, as DNA: TGTGCCAGTAGTAGAGGACAGGGCACTGAAGCTTTCTTT. It yields the protein CASSRGQGTEAFF. Drawing the rest from reference TRBV19 and TRBJ1-1, the complete variable domain is DGGITQSPKYLFRKEGQNVTLSCEQNLNHDAMYWYRQDPGQGLRLIYYSQIVNDFQKGDIAEGYSVSREKKESFPLTVTSAQKNPTAFYLCASSRGQGTEAFFGQGTRLTVV.

The chain couples TRBV5-5 to TRBJ2-3; 10 bases are a match to TRBD2. V shed 3 bases, J shed 4 bases, and the junction held 5 bases outside the gene matches. Germline V CDR1 and CDR2: SGHKS, YYEKEE (reference sequence). There are 15 residues in the CDR3. The chain's CDR3 is CASSYSGGLSDTQYF. The CDR3 nucleotides are TGTGCCAGCAGCTATAGCGGGGGGCTTTCAGATACGCAGTATTTT.

The V and J genes are TRBV5-3 and TRBJ1-3, with 9 bases fitting TRBD1. TRBV5-3 is an open reading frame, and its role is uncertain. Unmatched junction bases numbered 6, after V lost 6 bases and J lost 5 bases. There are 14 residues in the CDR3. This CDR3 reads CARKGDRVRNTIYF. DNA for the CDR3: TGTGCCAGAAAGGGGGACAGGGTAAGAAACACCATATATTTT.

The V call is TRBV30, the J call TRBJ2-7; 7 positions agree with TRBD1. The CDR3 is made up of 13 amino acids. From germline, CDR1 is GTSNPN and CDR2 SVGIG (reference sequence). Trimming took 4 bases from V and 4 from J; bases not matched to a gene: 7. CDR3 amino acids: CAWIHRGRYEQYF. For the CDR3, the DNA is TGTGCCTGGATCCACAGGGGTAGGTACGAGCAGTACTTC.

The J gene is TRBJ1-2, the V gene TRBV18; TRBD1 matches 8 bases. CDR1 is KGHSH and CDR2 is LQKENI in the germline V gene. V trimming: 2 bases; J trimming: 5 bases; junction bases outside the gene matches: 4. This CDR3 spans 14 amino acids. The CDR3 is CASSPAGTGYGYTF. Written as DNA, the CDR3 is TGTGCCAGCTCACCAGCCGGGACAGGATATGGCTACACCTTC.

The genes are TRBV9 and TRBJ2-1, with D perhaps TRBD2 (6 bases). The CDR3 is 13 amino acids. Germline-derived CDR1 and CDR2 are SGDLS and YYNGEE. V shed 4 bases and J shed 7 bases, with 12 bases lying between them. In DNA form, the CDR3 reads TGTGCCAGCAGCCCGGGGACTCCTAATGAGCAGTTCTTC. Translating it yields CASSPGTPNEQFF.

V gene TRBV7-9 combines with J gene TRBJ2-3; 7 bases match TRBD2. The J segment lost 0 bases and the V segment lost 3 bases, leaving 3 bases of the junction unmatched. Germline V CDR1 and CDR2: SEHNR, FQNEAQ (reference sequence). CDR3 length: 15 residues. Written as DNA, the CDR3 is TGTGCCAGCAGCTTTAGCGGGTCTAGCACAGATACGCAGTATTTT. As protein: CASSFSGSSTDTQYF.

This chain uses TRBV27 with TRBJ1-2, with D possibly being TRBD1 (5 bases). This CDR3 spans 15 amino acids. V lost 4 bases and J lost 0, with 12 bases in between. Germline V gene data show CDR1 as MNHEY and CDR2 as SMNVEV (reference sequence). CDR3 in DNA: TGTGCCAGCAGTTCACAGGAGTCTGCTAACTATGGCTACACCTTC. Encoded protein: CASSSQESANYGYTF.

The rearrangement links TRBV7-9 to TRBJ2-1, with TRBD2 matching 16 bases. The germline gives CDR1 SEHNR, CDR2 FQNEAQ (reference sequence). The CDR3 is 19 residues long. V lost 4 bases, J lost 2 bases, and 8 bases stayed unmatched. The CDR3 spells CASSSGTSGGAGTYNEQFF. CDR3 coding DNA: TGTGCCAGCAGCTCGGGGACTAGCGGGGGGGCCGGGACCTACAATGAGCAGTTCTTC.

The chain carries TRBV19 and TRBJ1-4; D gene uncertain. V was clipped by 9 bases and J by 5 bases, with 19 bases between them. CDR3 length: 15 amino acids. CDR1 LNHDA and CDR2 SQIVND come from the germline V gene (reference sequence). CDR3 region: CASNTVMTENEKLFF. The DNA of the CDR3 is TGTGCCAGCAACACCGTTATGACGGAGAATGAAAAACTGTTTTTT.

J is TRBJ2-1 and V is TRBV2; TRBD2 matches 11 bases. Germline V gene lookup returns CDR1 SNHLY and CDR2 FYNNEI. V lost 2 bases to trimming and J lost 10 bases; unmatched junction nucleotides: 13. The CDR3 consists of 17 residues. This CDR3 is CASSEPEGLAGGSEQFF. The CDR3 coding sequence is TGTGCCAGCAGTGAACCCGAAGGGCTAGCGGGGGGCTCGGAGCAGTTCTTC.

The chain combines TRBV18 with TRBJ2-7, with D possibly being TRBD1 (5 bases). This CDR3 has 14 residues. V lost 0 bases and J 6 bases, leaving 12 bases between the germline ends. Germline-derived CDR1 and CDR2 are KGHSH and LQKENI. In DNA, the CDR3 is TGTGCCAGCTCACCACCGGTAAAAGACAGCGAGCAGTACTTC. Translated, it gives CASSPPVKDSEQYF.